This T cell receptor beta chain is from a study of blood T cell repertoires in COVID-19. For the study at large: T cells, B-cell-depleted T cells, or PBMCs provided the cDNA or gDNA that served as material.

Patients at the Seattle site were enrolled during active infection and followed longitudinally. Authors' processing steps: Scientists estimated how many nucleated cells there were by amplifying reference gene primers. Here immunoSEQ multiplex PCR was the method, and the copy in TCRdb shows in-frame clones only, minus some. V and J calls and clone size are copied from that table; D and trimming were computed from the DNA. The data show about 210,000 clones, approximately 85% seen once. Germline CDR1 SQVTM, CDR2 ANQGSEA. Trimming took 7 bases from V and 0 from J; bases not matched to a gene: 5. CDR3 length: 13 residues.

V and J are TRBV29-1 and TRBJ1-1; 7 bases are shared with TRBD1. The clonotype was recovered from a woman aged 70-85 years with COVID-19, enrolled during active disease. Sequenced sample: peripheral blood. This CDR3 reads CSARQGMNTEAFF. The CDR3 DNA is TGCAGCGCCCGACAGGGCATGAACACTGAAGCTTTCTTT.